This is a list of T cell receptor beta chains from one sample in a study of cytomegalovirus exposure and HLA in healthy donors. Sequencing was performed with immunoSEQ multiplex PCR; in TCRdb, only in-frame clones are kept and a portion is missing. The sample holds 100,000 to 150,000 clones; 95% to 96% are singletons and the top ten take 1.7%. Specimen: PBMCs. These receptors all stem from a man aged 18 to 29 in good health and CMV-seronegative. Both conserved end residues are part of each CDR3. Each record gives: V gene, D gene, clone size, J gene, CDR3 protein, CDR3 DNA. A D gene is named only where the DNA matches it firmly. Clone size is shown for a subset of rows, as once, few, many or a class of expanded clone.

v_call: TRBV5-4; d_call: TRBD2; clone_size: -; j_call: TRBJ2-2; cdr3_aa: CASSWGLAGNTGELFF; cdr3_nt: TGTGCCAGCAGCTGGGGCCTAGCGGGAAACACCGGGGAGCTGTTTTTT
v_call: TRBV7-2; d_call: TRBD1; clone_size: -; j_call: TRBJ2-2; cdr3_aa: CASSHGTGVGELFF; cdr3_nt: TGTGCCAGCAGCCACGGGACAGGCGTCGGGGAGCTGTTTTTT
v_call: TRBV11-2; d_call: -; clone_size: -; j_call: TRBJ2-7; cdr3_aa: CASSLGHYEQYF; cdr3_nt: TGTGCCAGCAGCTTAGGTCACTACGAGCAGTACTTC
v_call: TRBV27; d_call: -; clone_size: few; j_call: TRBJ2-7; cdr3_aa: CASSSERALHEQYF; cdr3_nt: TGTGCCAGCAGTTCCGAGCGGGCCCTTCACGAGCAGTACTTC
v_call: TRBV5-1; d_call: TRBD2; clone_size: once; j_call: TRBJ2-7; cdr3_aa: CASSLAGGPYEQYF; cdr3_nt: TGCGCCAGCAGCTTGGCGGGAGGGCCATACGAGCAGTACTTC
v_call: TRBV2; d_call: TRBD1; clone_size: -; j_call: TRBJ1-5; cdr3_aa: CASATGEEQPQHF; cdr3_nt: TGTGCCAGCGCCACAGGGGAGGAACAGCCCCAGCATTTT
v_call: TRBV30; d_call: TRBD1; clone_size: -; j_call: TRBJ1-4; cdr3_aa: CATPGTDNEKLFF; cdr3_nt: TGTGCCACCCCCGGGACAGATAATGAAAAACTGTTTTTT
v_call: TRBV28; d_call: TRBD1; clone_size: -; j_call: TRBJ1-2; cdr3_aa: CASETRGRGYTF; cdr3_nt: TGTGCCAGCGAAACCAGGGGGCGAGGCTACACCTTC
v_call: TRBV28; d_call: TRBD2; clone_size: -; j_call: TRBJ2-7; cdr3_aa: CASSSPGTSGGTYEQYF; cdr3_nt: TGTGCCAGCAGTTCCCCCGGGACTAGCGGGGGAACCTACGAGCAGTACTTC
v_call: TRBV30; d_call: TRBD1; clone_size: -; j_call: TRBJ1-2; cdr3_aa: CAWSVRTGEYGYTF; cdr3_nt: TGTGCCTGGAGTGTCCGGACAGGGGAATATGGCTACACCTTC
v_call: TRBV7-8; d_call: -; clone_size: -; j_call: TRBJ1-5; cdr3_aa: CASSLGTISNQPQHF; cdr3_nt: TGTGCCAGCAGCTTGGGGACTATTAGCAATCAGCCCCAGCATTTT
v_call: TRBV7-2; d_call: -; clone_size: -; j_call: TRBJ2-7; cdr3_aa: CASSQGLSSYEQYF; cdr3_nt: TGTGCCAGCAGCCAGGGACTGAGCTCCTACGAGCAGTACTTC
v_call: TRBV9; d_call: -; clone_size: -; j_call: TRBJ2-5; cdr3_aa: CASSLEETQYF; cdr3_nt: TGTGCCAGCAGCCTGGAGGAGACCCAGTACTTC
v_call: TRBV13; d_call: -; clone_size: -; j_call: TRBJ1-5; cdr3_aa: CASSFGRGGDQPQHF; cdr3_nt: TGTGCCAGCAGCTTCGGCAGGGGTGGGGATCAGCCCCAGCATTTT
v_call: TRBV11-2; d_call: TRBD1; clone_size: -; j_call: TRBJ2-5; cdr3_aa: CASSSTGGAETQYF; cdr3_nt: TGTGCCAGCAGCTCAACAGGGGGCGCGGAGACCCAGTACTTC
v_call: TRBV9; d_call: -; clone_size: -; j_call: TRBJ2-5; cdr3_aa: CASSVGGDTQETQYF; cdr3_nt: TGTGCCAGCAGCGTAGGTGGGGACACCCAAGAGACCCAGTACTTC
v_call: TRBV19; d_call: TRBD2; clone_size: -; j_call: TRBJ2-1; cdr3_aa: CASSPPLAGVSYNEQFF; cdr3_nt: TGTGCCAGTAGTCCGCCACTAGCGGGGGTTTCCTACAATGAGCAGTTCTTC
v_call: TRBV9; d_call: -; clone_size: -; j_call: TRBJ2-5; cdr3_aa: CASRGSGETQYF; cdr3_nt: TGTGCCAGCCGCGGGTCGGGAGAGACCCAGTACTTC
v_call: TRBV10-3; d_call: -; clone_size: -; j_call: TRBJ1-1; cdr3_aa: CAISDQAGTEAFF; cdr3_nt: TGTGCCATCAGTGACCAGGCAGGGACTGAAGCTTTCTTT
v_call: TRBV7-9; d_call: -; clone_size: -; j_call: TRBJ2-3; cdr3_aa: CASSPVQGLATDTQYF; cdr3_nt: TGTGCCAGCAGCCCGGTCCAGGGCTTGGCGACAGATACGCAGTATTTT
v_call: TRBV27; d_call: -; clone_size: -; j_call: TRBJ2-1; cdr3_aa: CASSLSSGVGNEQFF; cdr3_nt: TGTGCCAGCAGTTTATCTTCGGGAGTGGGGAATGAGCAGTTCTTC
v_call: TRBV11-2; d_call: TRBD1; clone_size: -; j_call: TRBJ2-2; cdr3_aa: CASSKPGQDPTGELFF; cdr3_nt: TGTGCCAGCAGCAAACCGGGACAGGACCCTACCGGGGAGCTGTTTTTT
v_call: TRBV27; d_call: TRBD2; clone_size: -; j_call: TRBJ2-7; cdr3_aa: CASSSTGRGLAPPEQYF; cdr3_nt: TGTGCCAGCAGTTCCACCGGACGGGGACTAGCCCCTCCCGAGCAGTACTTC
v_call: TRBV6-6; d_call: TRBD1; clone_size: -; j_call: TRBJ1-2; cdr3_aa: CASSYSGTGPYYTF; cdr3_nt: TGTGCCAGCAGTTATTCCGGGACAGGGCCTTACTACACCTTC
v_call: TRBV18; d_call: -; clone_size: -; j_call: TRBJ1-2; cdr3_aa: CASTLQLGGDGYTF; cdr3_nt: TGTGCCAGCACCCTCCAACTCGGAGGGGATGGCTACACCTTC
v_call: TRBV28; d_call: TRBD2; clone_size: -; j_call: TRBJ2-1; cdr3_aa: CASSLFLAGVEQFF; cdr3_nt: TGTGCCAGCAGTTTATTCCTAGCGGGAGTCGAGCAGTTCTTC
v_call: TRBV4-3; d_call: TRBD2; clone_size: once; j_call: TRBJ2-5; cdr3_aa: CASSQGTSGGPAEETQYF; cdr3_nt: TGCGCCAGCAGCCAAGGGACTAGCGGGGGACCAGCAGAAGAGACCCAGTACTTC
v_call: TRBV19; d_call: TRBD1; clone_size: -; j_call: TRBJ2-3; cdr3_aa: CASSIPGGQGGDTQYF; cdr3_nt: TGTGCCAGTAGTATCCCCGGGGGACAGGGCGGAGATACGCAGTATTTT
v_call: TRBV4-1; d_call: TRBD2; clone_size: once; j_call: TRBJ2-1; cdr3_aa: CASSQGTSGLTGQFF; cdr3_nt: TGCGCCAGCAGCCAGGGGACTAGCGGGCTTACCGGGCAGTTCTTC
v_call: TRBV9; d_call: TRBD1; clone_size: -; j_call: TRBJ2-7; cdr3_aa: CASSGDTRQGGEQYF; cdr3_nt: TGTGCCAGCAGCGGAGACACCAGACAGGGCGGCGAGCAGTACTTC
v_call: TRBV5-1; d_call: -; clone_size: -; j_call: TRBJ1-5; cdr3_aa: CASSLWGGDQPQHF; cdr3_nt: TGCGCCAGCAGCTTATGGGGGGGCGATCAGCCCCAGCATTTT
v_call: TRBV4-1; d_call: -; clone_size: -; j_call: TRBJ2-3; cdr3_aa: CASSQAAVTDTQYF; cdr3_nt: TGCGCCAGCAGCCAAGCAGCGGTCACAGATACGCAGTATTTT
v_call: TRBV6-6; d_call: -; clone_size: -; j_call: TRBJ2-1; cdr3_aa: CASSYGLAPYNEQFF; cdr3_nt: TGTGCCAGCAGTTACGGGCTAGCCCCCTACAATGAGCAGTTCTTC
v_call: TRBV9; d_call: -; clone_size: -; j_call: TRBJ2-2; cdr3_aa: CASSVGQLGGELFF; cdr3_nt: TGTGCCAGCAGCGTAGGACAGCTCGGCGGGGAGCTGTTTTTT
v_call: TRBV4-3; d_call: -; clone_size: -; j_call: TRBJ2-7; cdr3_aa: CASSQEMERAVSYEQYF; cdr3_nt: TGCGCCAGCAGCCAAGAGATGGAGCGGGCCGTCTCCTACGAGCAGTACTTC
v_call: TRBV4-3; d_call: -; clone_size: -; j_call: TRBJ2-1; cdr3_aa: CASSQGGGREQFF; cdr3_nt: TGCGCCAGCAGTCAAGGGGGAGGACGTGAGCAGTTCTTC
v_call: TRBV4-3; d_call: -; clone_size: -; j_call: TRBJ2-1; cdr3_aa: CASSQGLTRESYNEQFF; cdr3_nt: TGCGCCAGCAGCCAGGGCTTGACGAGAGAGTCCTACAATGAGCAGTTCTTC
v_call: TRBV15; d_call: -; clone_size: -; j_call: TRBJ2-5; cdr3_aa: CATSIAFAQETQYF; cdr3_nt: TGTGCCACCAGCATAGCATTCGCACAAGAGACCCAGTACTTC
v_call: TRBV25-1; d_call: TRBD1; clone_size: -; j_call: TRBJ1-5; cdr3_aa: CASSPDRGHDSNQPQHF; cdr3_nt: TGTGCCAGCAGTCCGGACAGGGGACATGATAGCAATCAGCCCCAGCATTTT
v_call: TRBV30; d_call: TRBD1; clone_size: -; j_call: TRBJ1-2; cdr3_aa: CAWSSGQGGGYGYTF; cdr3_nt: TGTGCCTGGAGTTCAGGACAGGGCGGTGGCTATGGCTACACCTTC
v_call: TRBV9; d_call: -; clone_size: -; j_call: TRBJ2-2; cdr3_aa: CASSPHWNTGELFF; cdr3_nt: TGTGCCAGCAGCCCCCACTGGAACACCGGGGAGCTGTTTTTT
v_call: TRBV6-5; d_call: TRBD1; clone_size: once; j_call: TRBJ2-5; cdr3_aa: CASSYPGTAETQYF; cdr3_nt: TGTGCCAGCAGTTACCCCGGGACAGCAGAGACCCAGTACTTC
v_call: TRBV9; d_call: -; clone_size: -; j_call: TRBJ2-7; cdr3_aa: CASSVAGVGYEQYF; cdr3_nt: TGTGCCAGCAGCGTAGCCGGGGTAGGGTACGAGCAGTACTTC
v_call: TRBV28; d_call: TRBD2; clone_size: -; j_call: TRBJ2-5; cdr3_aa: CASSYLAGIQETQYF; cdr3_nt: TGTGCCAGCAGTTATCTAGCGGGGATACAAGAGACCCAGTACTTC
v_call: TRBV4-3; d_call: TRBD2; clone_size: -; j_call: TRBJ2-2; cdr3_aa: CASSQDTPAGDPSGELFF; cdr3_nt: TGCGCCAGCAGCCAAGATACCCCAGCGGGAGACCCCAGTGGGGAGCTGTTTTTT